This TCR beta chain was obtained from a study of identical twins. Whole-study findings and limits: Fewer insertions characterized abundant cord blood beta clonotypes, whereas memory repertoires showed none. Where out-of-frame alpha sequences were twin-shared, they showed excess low generation probability.

Template switching, a step in the protocol, added a universal primer site, and cDNA carried unique molecular identifiers. TCRdb reprocessed the 5' RACE reads via MiXCR and lists one record per CDR3 protein. This sample yields about 150,000 distinct CDR3 sequences, of which under 4.5% are seen a single time; more than 7% belongs to the top ten. Germline lookup yields CDR1 SGHTA and CDR2 FQGNSA. V shed 2 bases and J 7 bases; nucleotides not matched to a gene: 9. This CDR3 is built from 16 residues. Each donor was a healthy Caucasian. This clonotype was recorded many times. Its antigen remains unidentified.

The receptor comes from a man between 18 and 29 years old in good health. V gene TRBV7-2 combines with J gene TRBJ2-1, with TRBD2 matching over 9 bases. What was sequenced was memory T cells sorted from blood. The chain's CDR3 is CASSLPSGTGGNEQFF. Written as DNA, the CDR3 is TGTGCCAGCAGCTTACCTAGCGGGACGGGGGGGAATGAGCAGTTCTTC. Full variable domain (rest looked up from reference TRBV7-2 and TRBJ2-1): GAGVSQSPSNKVTEKGKDVELRCDPISGHTALYWYRQSLGQGLEFLIYFQGNSAPDKSGLPSDRFSAERTGGSVSTLTIQRTQQEDSAVYLCASSLPSGTGGNEQFFGPGTRLTVL.